Following are 24 T cell receptor beta chains from one sample sequenced in a study of shared clonotypes between healthy human individuals. Only in-frame clones appear in the TCRdb table, and some are missing; sequencing was by immunoSEQ multiplex PCR. The sample yields 110,000 or so clones, about two thirds seen once. The specimen sequenced was memory CD8+ T cells sorted from blood. Subset denoted: CD45RO+ cells pooled with CCR7-negative TemRA cells. The receptor source for this set is a woman in her 30s in good health.

This clone was recorded once. The J gene is TRBJ1-4, the V gene TRBV2; no clear D gene. The V end lost 2 bases, the J end lost 14 bases, and 12 bases lay between the germline ends. The V gene's germline CDR1 is SNHLY and CDR2 FYNNEI. This CDR3 contains 12 residues. The CDR3, as DNA: TGTGCCAGCAGTGAACGTATGACACCCCTGTTTTTT. Its protein product is CASSERMTPLFF.

A few counts support this clone. The chain combines TRBV6-5 with TRBJ2-1, with no clear D. V dropped 8 bases and J dropped 7 bases, with 12 bases sitting between them. Germline V gene lookup returns CDR1 MNHEY and CDR2 SVGAGI. This CDR3 has 12 residues. The DNA for the CDR3 is TGTGCCAGCGGCCAGTTTATAAATGAGCAGTTCTTC. It yields the protein CASGQFINEQFF.

The chain links TRBV4-1 to TRBJ2-7; 16 bases fit TRBD2. J was trimmed by 2 bases and V by 1 base; bases with no gene match: 8. The CDR3 extends over 19 amino acids. Germline values: CDR1 MGHRA, CDR2 YSYEKL. CDR3 in amino acids: CASSQAGTSGRASTYEQYF. CDR3 nucleotides: TGCGCCAGCAGCCAAGCCGGGACTAGCGGGAGGGCCTCGACCTACGAGCAGTACTTC.

The CDR3, as DNA: TGTGCCAGCAGTTACTCTTTGAGGACTGGCTACACCTTC. Encoded protein: CASSYSLRTGYTF. The V gene is TRBV6-6, the J gene TRBJ1-2; D is uncertain. Germline CDR1 is MNHNY and CDR2 is SVGAGI (reference sequence). The CDR3 is 13 amino acids. With 0 bases removed from V and 7 bases from J, the gap between germline ends came to 9 bases.

This clone was recorded only once. The gene calls are TRBV2 and TRBJ1-2; possible D gene TRBD1, 5 bases. The germline V gene has CDR1 SNHLY and CDR2 FYNNEI. This CDR3 contains 15 residues. Deletions cut 6 bases from V and 2 bases from J, with 16 bases between. The DNA for the CDR3 is TGTGCCAGCAGCCCGCTGTGGACACCCAACTATGGCTACACCTTC. Amino acid sequence: CASSPLWTPNYGYTF.

The rearrangement joins TRBV20-1 to TRBJ2-5, with no clear D. Looked up from germline, CDR1 is DFQATT and CDR2 is SNEGSKA (reference sequence). Trimming left V 8 bases short and J 3 bases short, with 4 bases between. This CDR3 is 9 amino acids long. The CDR3 spells CSIEETQYF. The CDR3 bases are TGCAGTATCGAAGAGACCCAGTACTTC.

The count of this clone is one. The chain carries TRBV5-4 and TRBJ1-5; 9 positions agree with TRBD1. The CDR3 covers 15 residues. Per germline, CDR1 SGHNT and CDR2 YYREEE (reference sequence). J was trimmed by 6 bases and V by 4 bases; bases with no gene match: 8. CDR3 DNA sequence: TGTGCCAGCAGCCTGGTCGGGACAGGGAGTCAGCCCCAGCATTTT. It specifies CASSLVGTGSQPQHF.

This clone was found once. The J gene is TRBJ2-3, the V gene TRBV7-9; D may be TRBD1 or TRBD2 (6 bases each). The V gene lost 2 bases and the J gene lost 5 bases, with 14 bases spanning the gap. This CDR3 has 15 residues. Germline V lookup: CDR1 SEHNR, CDR2 FQNEAQ (reference sequence). The CDR3 DNA reads as TGTGCCAGCAGCTTATTTAGCGGAGGGGGAGATACGCAGTATTTT. It yields the protein CASSLFSGGGDTQYF.

This clone was seen many times. The V call is TRBV18, the J call TRBJ2-2; 8 positions agree with TRBD1. J lost 5 bases, V lost 4 bases, and 6 bases had no gene match. Per the germline V gene, CDR1 is KGHSH and CDR2 is LQKENI. The CDR3 runs to 15 residues. The CDR3 DNA follows: TGTGCCAGCTCACTTCGGACAGGGCGGACCGGGGAGCTGTTTTTT. Its translation: CASSLRTGRTGELFF.

This chain joins TRBV28 and TRBJ2-3, with unresolved D. This CDR3 is built from 19 residues. Per germline, CDR1 MDHEN and CDR2 SYDVKM. Deletions cut 5 bases from V and 3 bases from J, with 27 bases between. Here the CDR3 DNA reads TGTGCCAGCAGTCCCGACGGACGGATGACGCTGATCAAGACAGATACGCAGTATTTT. Its translation: CASSPDGRMTLIKTDTQYF. Full variable domain (rest looked up from reference TRBV28 and TRBJ2-3): DVKVTQSSRYLVKRTGEKVFLECVQDMDHENMFWYRQDPGLGLRLIYFSYDVKMKEKGDIPEGYSVSREKKERFSLILESASTNQTSMYLCASSPDGRMTLIKTDTQYFGPGTRLTVL.

This chain links TRBV11-2 with TRBJ2-3, with 9 bases identical to TRBD1. Germline assignment: CDR1 SGHAT and CDR2 FQNNGV. The V and J ends lost 5 bases and 6 bases, in that order; junction bases with no gene match: 9. The CDR3 covers 15 residues. Here the CDR3 DNA reads TGTGCCAGCAGCAAGATACAGGGGGCGCAGGATACGCAGTATTTT. The encoded protein is CASSKIQGAQDTQYF. Full variable domain (outside the CDR3, taken from reference TRBV11-2 and TRBJ2-3): EAGVAQSPRYKIIEKRQSVAFWCNPISGHATLYWYQQILGQGPKLLIQFQNNGVVDDSQLPKDRFSAERLKGVDSTLKIQPAKLEDSAVYLCASSKIQGAQDTQYFGPGTRLTVL.

V usage is TRBV7-2 and J usage is TRBJ2-3; 10 bases map to TRBD2. This CDR3 region has 18 residues. V trimming: 1 base; J trimming: 2 bases; junction bases outside the gene matches: 9. Germline V gene sequence: CDR1 SGHTA, CDR2 FQGNSA. The CDR3 nucleotides are TGTGCCAGCAGCTTAGACCCTAGCGGGAGTGAGGTCACAGATACGCAGTATTTT. It codes for CASSLDPSGSEVTDTQYF.

This clone was detected only once. The J gene is TRBJ2-1, the V gene TRBV18; 10 positions agree with TRBD2. Germline CDR1 KGHSH, CDR2 LQKENI. This CDR3 is built from 19 residues. Trimming cost V 2 bases and J 3 bases; bases outside gene matches: 13. CDR3 nucleotide sequence: TGTGCCAGCTCACCATTTTCGTTTTTAAGACTAGCGGGCTACAATGAGCAGTTCTTC. The encoded protein is CASSPFSFLRLAGYNEQFF.

The chain carries TRBV15 and TRBJ1-2; TRBD1 agrees at 9 bases. The CDR3 runs to 18 residues. V was clipped by 4 bases and J by 3 bases; unmatched bases: 15. Germline CDR1 is LNHNV and CDR2 is YYDKDF (reference sequence). The CDR3 region is CATSTDPGTGYSYYGYTF. The DNA for the CDR3 is TGTGCCACCAGCACAGACCCCGGGACAGGGTATTCTTACTATGGCTACACCTTC.

V gene TRBV5-1 combines with J gene TRBJ2-7, with 9 bases that match TRBD1. Trimming removed 2 bases from V and 2 bases from J; junction bases left unmatched: 2. The germline V gene encodes CDR1 SGHRS and CDR2 YFSETQ. The CDR3 covers 14 residues. The CDR3 nucleotides are TGCGCCAGCAGCTTCGGGACAGGGACCTACGAGCAGTACTTC. Its protein is CASSFGTGTYEQYF.

J is TRBJ2-3 and V is TRBV7-2; D unclear. The CDR3 has 13 residues. V was cut by 0 bases and J by 2 bases, with 3 bases left in between. Germline V gene lookup returns CDR1 SGHTA and CDR2 FQGNSA. CDR3 protein: CASSLANTDTQYF. DNA of the CDR3: TGTGCCAGCAGCTTAGCGAACACAGATACGCAGTATTTT.

The chain couples TRBV27 to TRBJ2-3, with 7 nucleotides matching TRBD2. Germline assignment: CDR1 MNHEY and CDR2 SMNVEV (reference sequence). J gave up 5 bases and V 4 bases, and 24 bases lay outside the gene matches. The CDR3 covers 20 residues. CDR3 sequence (DNA): TGTGCCAGCAGTTCACTTCCCCGCTCCATCTGGCGGGAGCTTGGAGATACGCAGTATTTT. Amino acids: CASSSLPRSIWRELGDTQYF.

The CDR3 region is CASGRTSGSNEQFF. Written as DNA, the CDR3 is TGTGCCAGCGGCCGGACTAGCGGGAGTAATGAGCAGTTCTTC. The chain recombines TRBV6-1 with TRBJ2-1; 13 bases are a match to TRBD2. V shed 8 bases and J 7 bases; nucleotides not matched to a gene: 5. The CDR3 extends over 14 amino acids. CDR1 MNHNS and CDR2 SASEGT come from the germline V gene.

This sequence joins TRBV27 and TRBJ1-1, with D uncertain. With 3 bases removed from V and 1 base from J, the gap between germline ends came to 6 bases. CDR3 size: 13 residues. Germline lookup yields CDR1 MNHEY and CDR2 SMNVEV (reference sequence). The CDR3 here is CASSFNQNTEAFF. The CDR3, as DNA: TGTGCCAGCAGTTTTAACCAGAACACTGAAGCTTTCTTT.

The chain employs TRBV21-1 and TRBJ2-7; the table calls TRBD1, which could not be checked here. TRBV21-1 is a documented pseudogene. This CDR3 contains 16 residues. Here the CDR3 DNA reads TGTGCCAGCAGCAAAGTGGTGGCAGGATTTACCTACGAGCAGTACTTC. Amino acid sequence: CASSKVVAGFTYEQYF.

This rearrangement joins TRBV11-2 to TRBJ2-5; D is unclear. The DNA end is more similar to TRBJ2-7, so the J call may be wrong. CDR3 length equals 12 residues. Germline V gene data show CDR1 as SGHAT and CDR2 as FQNNGV. CDR3: CASSSPAGEQYF. The CDR3 nucleotides read TGTGCCAGCAGCTCCCCGGCCGGCGAGCAGTACTTC.

The gene calls are TRBV11-2 and TRBJ2-5; D could derive from TRBD1 or TRBD2 (5 bases each). The CDR3 sequence is 14 residues long. Trimming cost V 0 bases and J 5 bases, with 10 bases left between them. Germline V lookup: CDR1 SGHAT, CDR2 FQNNGV. This CDR3 is CASSLEVGVETQYF. The CDR3 nucleotides read TGTGCCAGCAGCTTAGAGGTGGGGGTGGAGACCCAGTACTTC. Full variable domain (outside the CDR3, taken from reference TRBV11-2 and TRBJ2-5): EAGVAQSPRYKIIEKRQSVAFWCNPISGHATLYWYQQILGQGPKLLIQFQNNGVVDDSQLPKDRFSAERLKGVDSTLKIQPAKLEDSAVYLCASSLEVGVETQYFGPGTRLLVL.

This clone was found once. The chain has TRBV27 and TRBJ1-1; 11 bases match TRBD1. Germline values: CDR1 MNHEY, CDR2 SMNVEV (reference sequence). The V gene end was trimmed by 4 bases and the J gene end by 4 bases; junction bases not matched to a gene: 5. This CDR3 contains 15 residues. In DNA form, the CDR3 reads TGTGCCAGCAGTTCCGGGACAGGGGGTGTCACTGAAGCTTTCTTT. Translated, it gives CASSSGTGGVTEAFF.

The gene calls are TRBV15 and TRBJ2-1; D remains ambiguous. Germline CDR1 LNHNV, CDR2 YYDKDF (reference sequence). The CDR3 loop spans 15 amino acids. V dropped 0 bases and J dropped 3 bases, with 9 bases sitting between them. Written as DNA, the CDR3 is TGTGCCACCAGCAGAGATACCAGATTCTACAATGAGCAGTTCTTC. Encoded protein: CATSRDTRFYNEQFF.